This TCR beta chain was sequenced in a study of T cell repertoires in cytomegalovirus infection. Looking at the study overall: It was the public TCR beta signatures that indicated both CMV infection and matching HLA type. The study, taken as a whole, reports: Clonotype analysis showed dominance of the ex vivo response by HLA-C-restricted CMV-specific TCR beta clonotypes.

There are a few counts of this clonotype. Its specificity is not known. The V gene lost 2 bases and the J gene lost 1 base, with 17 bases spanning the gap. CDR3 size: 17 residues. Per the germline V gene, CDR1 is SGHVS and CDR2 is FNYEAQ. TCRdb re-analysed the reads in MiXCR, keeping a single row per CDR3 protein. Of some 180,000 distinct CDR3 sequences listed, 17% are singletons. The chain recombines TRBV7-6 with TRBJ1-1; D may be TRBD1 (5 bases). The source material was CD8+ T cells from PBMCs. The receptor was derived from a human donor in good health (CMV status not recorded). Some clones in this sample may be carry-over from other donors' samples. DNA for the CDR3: TGTGCCAGCAGCTTAAACTGGGGCCTCGGGACGAACACTGAAGCTTTCTTT. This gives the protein CASSLNWGLGTNTEAFF.